The present T cell receptor (beta chain) was sequenced within a study of regulatory T cells in long-lasting Graves disease (dated by TCRdb to the early 2020s). About the study as a whole: Persistent Graves' disease meant more than 5 years of antithyroid drug treatment with TSH receptor autoantibodies that stayed positive. The study was conducted in China and was registered as a clinical trial. A total of roughly 35 samples underwent TCR sequencing: around 13 from persistent and roughly 20 from newly diagnosed Graves' disease patients. This study used TCR sequencing and RNA sequencing of peripheral blood to compare persistent Graves' disease patients against newly diagnosed Graves' disease patients. In the clinical cohort, patients with persistent Graves' disease had used antithyroid drugs for an average of around 9.3 years.

The intended sense of this specimen's time point label: persistent/refractory GD, antithyroid drugs over 5 years with positive TRAb. For both TCR sequencing and RNA sequencing, RNA was extracted from PBMCs in TRIzol. The diagnosis of Graves' disease was made according to American Thyroid Association guidelines. Patients for the study were recruited at an endocrinology department in Xi'an, China. Each patient gave roughly 10 milliliters of peripheral blood, collected in an EDTA anticoagulant tube. Ficoll Paque Plus density gradient separation was used to isolate PBMCs, and no additional T cell sorting was done. An Agilent 2100 Bioanalyzer and agarose gel were used to assess RNA quality, and a NanoDrop 2000 was used to measure RNA concentration. Overall study results and their limits: Compared with newly diagnosed patients, persistent Graves' disease patients had lower TCR Shannon entropy and fewer highly expanded clones, which suggests clonal expansion. Only peripheral blood was studied, because thyroid tissue, the primary lesion, was inaccessible. Patients with persistent disease shared more public clonotypes (about 2,700) than newly diagnosed patients did (around 930). Sequencing and analysis were restricted to the TCR beta chain. TRBV28, TRBJ1-2 and TRBJ2-5 were preferentially used in persistent disease, while TRBV20-1 and TRBJ2-1 were favored in newly diagnosed disease. The authors acknowledged the small sample size as a limitation that may reduce accuracy.

This clonotype was detected only a few times. The antigen it binds to is not known. Base-call qualities are not available, and no considerably larger clone is one nucleotide away. Trimming leaves V shorter by 4 bases and J shorter by 6 bases, with the junction holding 7 bases beyond the gene matches. From the cysteine through the phenylalanine, the CDR3 covers 13 amino acids. The retained sequence is limited to the CDR3, 39 bases, with the frame set at the first base. CDR1 and CDR2 are drawn from the germline V gene (reference sequence): DFQATT, SNEGSKA. Preparation of the library involved multiplex PCR. TCRdb lists the instrument as Illumina HiSeq 4000. CDR3 regions were amplified by Arm-PCR with iRepertoire HTBI primers to construct TCR beta libraries. Before sequencing, the PCR products went through gel purification. The original methods were these. Across samples, 62 TRBV and 13 to 15 TRBJ segments were identified and used for gene usage analysis of CDR3 amino acid clonotypes. COPE and FqMerger were used to merge the filtered high-quality paired reads into contigs. BLAST was used to align contigs to the IMGT TRBV, TRBD and TRBJ reference genes, and CDR3 was defined following IMGT. Any clonotype with a frequency above 0.1% was classified as a highly expanded clone. Repertoire diversity was measured by Shannon entropy, and V-J evenness by the Gini coefficient. Clonotypes shared by more than one individual were considered public. TCRdb trimmed public reads at Q25 via fastp, called clones via MiXCR and kept in-frame beta chains. Rows with a matching CDR3 protein are joined into one entry that keeps the most common DNA and genes. TCRdb, rather than the study authors, made the V and J calls. For this sample the table gives a few hundred thousand distinct CDR3 sequences, of which roughly a quarter were detected only once. Roughly 26% of the sample belongs to the ten largest clones.

The rearrangement joined TRBV20-1 to TRBJ2-3; TRBD2 fits 7 bases in the junction. This specimen consisted of peripheral blood mononuclear cells (PBMCs), obtained when the disease was refractory, from a patient treated with antithyroid drugs. This receptor was obtained from a female donor with Graves disease. The DNA sequence is as follows: TGCAGTGCTAACGGCCCAGCGGGGGATACGCAGTATTTT. Translated, it reads CSANGPAGDTQYF.